This T cell receptor (beta chain) derives from a study of OX40 agonist ivuxolimab in advanced cancers. Context from the whole study: Ivuxolimab was an agonistic, fully human IgG2 monoclonal antibody directed against OX40 (CD134), a costimulatory receptor. Intravenous ivuxolimab was administered to patients every 2 weeks at six dose levels: 0.01, 0.1, 0.3, 1.5, 3 and 10 mg/kg. Of the roughly 51 dose-escalation patients, hepatocellular carcinoma was present in 19, melanoma in approximately 15, renal cell carcinoma in 9 and head and neck cancer in 9. A male proportion of around 83% and a mean age of around 60 years, ranging from 23 to 79, were recorded for the dose-escalation cohort. Prior anti-PD-1, anti-PD-L1 or anti-CTLA-4 therapy was permitted, and checkpoint inhibitors had been received by about 36% of dose-escalation patients. Partial responses occurred in three dose-escalation patients: two with cutaneous melanoma and one with hepatocellular carcinoma. Peripheral TCRbeta sequencing aimed to test whether ivuxolimab altered TCR sequence diversity and caused clonal T-cell expansion. The paper covers the monotherapy dose-escalation part of the phase I ivuxolimab trial, which included N ≈ 57 patients. Beyond this particular receptor, the publication reports: Antigen specificity was not determined for the clonally expanded peripheral T cells. At doses of 0.1 to 3.0 mg/kg, clonal expansion of both CD4+ and CD8+ blood T cells was observed from baseline to week 6. On average, CD8+ T cells showed more expanded clones than CD4+ T cells after ivuxolimab. Low levels of normalized T-cell clonal expansion were also seen in some nonresponding patients. In the 0.1-3.0 mg/kg groups, partial responders had among the lowest normalized peripheral clonal expansion, particularly in CD8+ T cells.

The trial excluded patients who had a history of autoimmune disease or who were on systemic immunosuppression. Peripheral blood for TCR sequencing was drawn from every dose cohort at baseline, at cycle 4 day 1 and at cycle 7 day 1. The samples were taken from a phase I, first-in-human, multicenter, open-label dose-escalation trial of ivuxolimab. Adults with locally advanced or metastatic melanoma, renal cell, hepatocellular, or head and neck squamous cell carcinoma were enrolled in the trial. Before TCR sequencing, CD4+ and CD8+ T cells were separately sorted from peripheral blood. Inclusive of the bounding cysteine and phenylalanine, the CDR3 is 12 residues long. The retained sequence is limited to the CDR3, 36 bases, with the frame set at the first base. Deletion took 4 bases off V and 7 bases off J, with a span of 11 bases between the germline ends. From a lookup of the germline V gene (reference sequence), CDR1 and CDR2 are SEHNR and FQNEAQ.

Genomic DNA was extracted from sorted cells for sequencing of the TCRbeta CDR3 region. TCRbeta CDR3 regions were sequenced using the immunoSEQ Assay. The table comes from immuneACCESS by way of TCRdb, which keeps in-frame sequences with V and J called. Part of the clones is missing from these tables; in studies checked, under half for an unresolved V gene and the rest for unknown reasons. The sample table lists some 35,000 clones, about three quarters of them with a count of one. Around 13% of the sample lies in the top ten. This clone was counted once. Its antigen remains unidentified. No base-level quality is on record; no much larger clone is a single base apart.

The clonotype comes from an adult with an advanced solid tumor such as melanoma, head and neck, liver or kidney cancer. This specimen was CD4+ or CD8+ T cells sorted from blood, taken in a trial of the OX40 agonist ivuxolimab. The rearranged chain carries TRBV7-9 and TRBJ2-7; no D segment can be confidently identified. The DNA is TGTGCCAGCAGCTCTCCGGTGGGAGAGCAGTACTTC. Its coded protein is CASSSPVGEQYF.